The present T cell receptor (beta chain) was sequenced within a study of blood T cell repertoires in COVID-19. For the study at large: The origin of the acute and convalescent COVID-19 samples was the United States, Italy and Spain.

The ends lost 3 bases at V and 4 bases at J; junction bases unmatched: 4. Germline V gene sequence: CDR1 MNHNS, CDR2 SASEGT. The CDR3 runs 15 residues. Here immunoSEQ multiplex PCR was the method, and the copy in TCRdb shows in-frame clones only, minus some. The data show roughly 130,000 clones, approximately 81% seen once. The V gene is TRBV6-1, the J gene TRBJ2-1; TRBD2 matches 9 bases. This clonotype originated in a woman aged 30 to 39 who had recovered from COVID-19. Source material: peripheral blood. CDR3 region: CASSERLADYNEQFF. As DNA, the CDR3 is TGTGCCAGCAGTGAGAGACTAGCGGATTACAATGAGCAGTTCTTC.